This entry concerns a single TCR beta chain. Its antigen target is currently unknown. Qualities for individual bases were not recorded, and no much larger clone is one base off. The CDR3 regions of human TCRbeta chains were analyzed by immunosequencing. Under the source paper's analysis protocol: Repertoire TCRs were matched against a reference library of SARS-CoV-2-specific TCRs generated with the MIRA antigen-specificity platform. Breadth meant the fraction of unique TCRs that were SARS-CoV-2-associated, whereas depth meant the fraction of total T cells that were SARS-CoV-2-associated. Using the MIRA data, every spike-specific TCR was mapped to the spike region that the TCR reacted to and assigned to either a CD4 or a CD8 class. Log10-transformed breadth and depth values were compared by one-way ANOVA with Sidak's multiple comparisons tests. TCRdb mirrors the immuneACCESS table, restricted to in-frame sequences. Some clones are absent from its copies; in checked studies, under half trace to an unresolved V gene, and the reason for the others is unknown. D and trimming come from the DNA, and the V and J calls and clone size come from that table. The sample table records about 160,000 clones; roughly nine tenths of these occur just once. The ten largest make up around 1% of the sample.

Reading the label with the study, this specimen's time point is: about 28 days (+/-7) after the second vaccine dose. AZD1222 recipients with second doses at about 4 weeks or about 12 weeks were pooled, because spike-specific TCR depth and breadth did not differ between schedules. The vaccinee samples were drawn from two UK trials, COV001 and COV002, one of which was a single-blind randomized controlled phase 2/3 trial testing AZD1222 (ChAdOx1 nCoV-19) in healthy adults. For TCRbeta chain sequencing, PBMC samples were collected from trial participants at day 0 and at day 28 after the second dose. The sample is drawn from a study of T cell responses to AZD1222 COVID-19 vaccine (dated by TCRdb to the early 2020s). With regard to the full study: A total of about 230 trial participants underwent TCR sequencing, of whom around 200 received two doses of AZD1222 and about 26 received two doses of the MenACWY control vaccine. Trial participants were enrolled by age into subgroups of 18-55, 56-69 and 70-plus years, and around 150, 29 and 61 TCR-sequenced participants, respectively, were included in these subgroups. General study outcomes and caveats: Most participants were white British and females outnumbered males, and the authors suggested that clonal diversity may have been underestimated. Because no day 14 peak-response samples were available, the repertoires could be characterized only after the peak T cell response. The vaccine-associated CD4 TCRs covered the entire spike protein, and the dominant responses fell in regions 160-218 and 743-854. The 56-69-year group was small, and its depth increase did not reach significance, likely because of low power. Only five to seven AZD1222 recipients were SARS-CoV-2 seropositive at baseline, limiting conclusions about previously exposed vaccinees. Reportedly, close to half of the unique spike-specific TCRs recognized epitopes lying outside the regions that are mutated in the B.1.351 and B.1.1.7 variants. After two AZD1222 doses, spike-specific TCR breadth and depth were significantly higher than at day 0 and than in MenACWY recipients.

The CDR3 measures 17 amino acids from cysteine to phenylalanine. CDR3 DNA only is kept here, 51 bases in frame from base 1. Per the germline V gene, LGHNA is the CDR1 and YNFKEQ is the CDR2. Between the V and J ends, shortened by 2 bases and 0 bases respectively, the junction contains 13 bases. The sequence was collected from an adult who received the AZD1222 COVID-19 vaccine. Rearrangement joined TRBV4-2 to TRBJ1-4; the D gene is perhaps TRBD1, from 5 matching bases. The sample in question was peripheral blood, obtained 28 days after the second AZD1222 dose. CDR3 region: CASSQYEDTSTNEKLFF. The DNA sequence reads TGTGCCAGCAGCCAATACGAGGACACGTCAACTAATGAAAAACTGTTTTTT.